This is a list of T cell receptor beta chains from one sample in a study of blood T cell repertoires in COVID-19. The method was immunoSEQ multiplex PCR; TCRdb's version includes in-frame clones alone and lacks a portion of them. The data contain 150,000 to 200,000 clones, approximately 91% of them singletons. Sample: PBMCs or T cells enriched from blood (not recorded which). The receptor source for this set is a woman aged 18-35 years who had recovered from COVID-19. Both conserved end residues are part of each CDR3.

J: TRBJ1-3
V: TRBV7-6
CDR3: CASSRDSARKPIYF

J: TRBJ2-7
V: TRBV5-1
CDR3: CASGPYPYEQYF

J: TRBJ2-6
V: TRBV27
CDR3: CASSLRAGAPGANVLTF

J: TRBJ2-1
V: TRBV7-9
CDR3: CAILAAYNEQFF

J: TRBJ2-4
V: TRBV7-2
CDR3: CASSFPREKDIQYF

J: TRBJ1-1
V: TRBV28
CDR3: CASLGGAATEAFF

J: TRBJ2-1
V: TRBV6-5
CDR3: CASSYGTVYNEQFF

J: TRBJ2-7
V: TRBV28
CDR3: CASSLNRGGGEQYF

J: TRBJ2-5
V: TRBV18
CDR3: CASSPPSVTGSQETQYF

J: TRBJ2-2
V: TRBV9
CDR3: CASSATGFGTGELFF

J: TRBJ2-7
V: TRBV5-1
CDR3: CASSGTSGNYEQYF

J: TRBJ2-1
V: TRBV3-1/TRBV3-2
CDR3: CASSPRLEASGRRSNEQFF

J: TRBJ2-1
V: TRBV4-2
CDR3: CASSQDRAGAPYNEQFF

J: TRBJ2-7
V: TRBV6-1
CDR3: CASSEAGSPLEQYF

J: TRBJ2-3
V: TRBV5-1
CDR3: CASSLGVSHTDTQYF

J: TRBJ2-5
V: TRBV6-5
CDR3: CASSYSRVSETQYF

J: TRBJ1-6
V: TRBV5-1
CDR3: CASSLGSASSYNSPLHF

J: TRBJ1-2
V: TRBV28
CDR3: CASSRAGGRGYTF

J: TRBJ2-1
V: TRBV6-6
CDR3: CASRPSDGPYNEQFF

J: TRBJ2-7
V: TRBV11-1
CDR3: CASSPQFGTAYYEQYF

J: TRBJ2-2
V: TRBV24-1
CDR3: CATSRGTGELFF

J: TRBJ1-2
V: TRBV5-4
CDR3: CASSPPIGQGDYGYTF

J: TRBJ2-1
V: TRBV21-1
CDR3: CASSKERGPMDEQFF

J: TRBJ2-2
V: TRBV5-1
CDR3: CASSLRQDTGELFF

J: TRBJ2-1
V: TRBV7-9
CDR3: CASSRTGGSGHNEQFF

J: TRBJ1-4
V: TRBV27
CDR3: CASSWDRANEKLFF

J: TRBJ1-2
V: TRBV28
CDR3: CASSRFVARDRERYGYTF

J: TRBJ2-1
V: TRBV19
CDR3: CASNRDRGRHEQFF

J: TRBJ2-3
V: TRBV27
CDR3: CASSGLAGDPTAGGWADTQYF

J: TRBJ2-1
V: TRBV5-8
CDR3: CASSPSNEQFF

J: TRBJ2-7
V: TRBV5-6
CDR3: CASNFATGGFYEQYF

J: TRBJ2-7
V: TRBV7-8
CDR3: CASSPTTGDRPYEQYF

J: TRBJ2-5
V: TRBV7-2
CDR3: CASSSQMETQYF

J: TRBJ2-7
V: TRBV2
CDR3: CASSDPSASGTHEQYF

J: TRBJ2-3
V: TRBV19
CDR3: CASSINRGTGGSTDTQYF

J: TRBJ1-6
V: TRBV29-1
CDR3: CSVVPEKGAKDSPLHF

J: TRBJ2-1
V: TRBV27
CDR3: CASMEGAINEQFF

J: TRBJ2-1
V: TRBV21-1
CDR3: CASSAQYKFF

J: TRBJ2-5
V: TRBV28
CDR3: CARWTDGETQYF

J: TRBJ2-2
V: TRBV27
CDR3: CASRGPASNTGELFF

J: TRBJ2-7
V: TRBV15
CDR3: CATSTDRGHVYEQYF

J: TRBJ2-1
V: TRBV10-2
CDR3: CASIRGTSYNEQFF

J: TRBJ2-1
V: TRBV4-1
CDR3: CASSHDFLAGANEQFF

J: TRBJ1-1
V: TRBV12-3/TRBV12-4
CDR3: CASSFNRNTEAFF

J: TRBJ2-7
V: TRBV2
CDR3: CASAEEGRLEQYF

J: TRBJ1-2
V: TRBV27
CDR3: CASSLSAGGDYGYTF

J: TRBJ2-2
V: TRBV5-6
CDR3: CASSHNTGELFF

J: TRBJ2-1
V: TRBV28
CDR3: CASSFPLAGGSNEQFF

J: TRBJ2-7
V: TRBV21-1
CDR3: CASSKVVRVQYF

J: TRBJ2-1
V: TRBV28
CDR3: CASSLTAEGHYNEQFF